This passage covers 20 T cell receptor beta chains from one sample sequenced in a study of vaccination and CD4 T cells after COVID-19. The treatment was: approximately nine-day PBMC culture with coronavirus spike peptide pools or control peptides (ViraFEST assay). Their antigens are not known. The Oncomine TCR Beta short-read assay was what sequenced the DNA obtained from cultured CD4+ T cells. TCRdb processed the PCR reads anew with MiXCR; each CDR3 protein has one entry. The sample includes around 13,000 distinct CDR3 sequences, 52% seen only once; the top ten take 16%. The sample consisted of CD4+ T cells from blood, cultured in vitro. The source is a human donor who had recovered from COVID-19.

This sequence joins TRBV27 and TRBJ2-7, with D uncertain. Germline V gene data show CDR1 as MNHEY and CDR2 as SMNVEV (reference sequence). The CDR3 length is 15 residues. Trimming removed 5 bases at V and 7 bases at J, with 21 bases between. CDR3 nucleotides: TGTGCCAGCAGTCCCCTATTTAACGTTCTGACTGAGCAGTACTTC. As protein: CASSPLFNVLTEQYF.

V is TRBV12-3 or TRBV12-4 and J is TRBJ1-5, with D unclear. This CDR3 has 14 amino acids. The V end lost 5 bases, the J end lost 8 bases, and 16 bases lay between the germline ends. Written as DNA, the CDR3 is TGTGCCAGCAGTGAGAGACCGGACGTTAAGCCCCAGCATTTT. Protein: CASSERPDVKPQHF.

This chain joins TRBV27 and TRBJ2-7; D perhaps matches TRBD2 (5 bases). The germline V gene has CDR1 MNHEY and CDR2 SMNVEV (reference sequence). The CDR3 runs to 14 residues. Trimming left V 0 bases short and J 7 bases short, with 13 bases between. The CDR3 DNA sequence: TGTGCCAGCAGTTTATCAGGGCCTAGAGGGGAGCAGTACTTC. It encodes CASSLSGPRGEQYF.

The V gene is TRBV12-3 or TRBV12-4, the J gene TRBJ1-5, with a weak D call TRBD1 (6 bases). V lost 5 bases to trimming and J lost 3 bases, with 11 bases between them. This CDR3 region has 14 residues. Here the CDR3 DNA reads TGTGCCAGCAGTGGACAGACCTACAATCAGCCCCAGCATTTT. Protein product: CASSGQTYNQPQHF.

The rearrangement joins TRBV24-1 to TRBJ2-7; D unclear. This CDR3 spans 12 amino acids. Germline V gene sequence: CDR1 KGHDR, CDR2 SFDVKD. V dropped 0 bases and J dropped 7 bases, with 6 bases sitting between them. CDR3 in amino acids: CATSDLWDEQYF. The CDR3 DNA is TGTGCCACCAGTGATTTGTGGGATGAGCAGTACTTC.

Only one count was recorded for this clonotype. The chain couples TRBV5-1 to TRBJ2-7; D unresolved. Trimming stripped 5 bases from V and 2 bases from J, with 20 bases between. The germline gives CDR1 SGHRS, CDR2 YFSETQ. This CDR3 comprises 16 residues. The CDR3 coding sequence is TGCGCCAGCAGTTTCACGGTACTGGACGCAGCCTACGAGCAGTACTTC. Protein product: CASSFTVLDAAYEQYF.

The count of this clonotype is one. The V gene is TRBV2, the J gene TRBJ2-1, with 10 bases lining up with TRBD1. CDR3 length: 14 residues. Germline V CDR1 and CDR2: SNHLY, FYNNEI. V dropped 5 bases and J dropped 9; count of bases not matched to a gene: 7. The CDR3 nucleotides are TGTGCCAGCAGTACCGACAGGGGGCTCCCTGAGCAGTTCTTC. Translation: CASSTDRGLPEQFF.

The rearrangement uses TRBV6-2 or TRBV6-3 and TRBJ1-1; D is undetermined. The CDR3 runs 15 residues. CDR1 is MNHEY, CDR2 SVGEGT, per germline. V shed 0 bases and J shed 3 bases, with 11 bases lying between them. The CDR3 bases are TGTGCCAGCAGTTACTCGACCGGCATCGACACTGAAGCTTTCTTT. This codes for CASSYSTGIDTEAFF.

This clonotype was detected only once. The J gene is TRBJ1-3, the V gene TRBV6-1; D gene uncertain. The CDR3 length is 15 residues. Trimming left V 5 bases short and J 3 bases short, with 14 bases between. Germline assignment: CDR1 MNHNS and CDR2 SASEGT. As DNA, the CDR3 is TGTGCCAGCAGTCGCGGAACGAGGCTTGGAAACACCATATATTTT. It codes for CASSRGTRLGNTIYF.

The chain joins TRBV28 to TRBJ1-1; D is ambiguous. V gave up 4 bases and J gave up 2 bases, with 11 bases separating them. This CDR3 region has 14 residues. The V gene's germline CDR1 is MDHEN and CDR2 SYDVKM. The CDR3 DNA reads TGTGCCAGCAGTTGGACGGCGAAAAACACTGAAGCTTTCTTT. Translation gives CASSWTAKNTEAFF.

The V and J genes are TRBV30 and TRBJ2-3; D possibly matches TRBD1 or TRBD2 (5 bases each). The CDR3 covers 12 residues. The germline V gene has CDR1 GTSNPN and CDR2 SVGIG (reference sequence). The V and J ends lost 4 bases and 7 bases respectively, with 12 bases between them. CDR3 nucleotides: TGTGCCTGGACTATTCGGGGCTATACGCAGTATTTT. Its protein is CAWTIRGYTQYF. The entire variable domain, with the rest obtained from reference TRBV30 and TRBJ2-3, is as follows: SQTIHQWPATLVQPVGSPLSLECTVEGTSNPNLYWYRQAAGRGLQLLFYSVGIGQISSEVPQNLSASRPQDRQFILSSKKLLLSDSGFYLCAWTIRGYTQYFGPGTRLTVL.

The CDR3 here is CSARDHRSYGYTF. As DNA, the CDR3 is TGCAGTGCTAGAGATCACAGGAGCTATGGCTACACCTTC. The chain uses TRBV20-1 and TRBJ1-2; possibly TRBD1 for D (5 bases). The CDR3 consists of 13 residues. Deletions cut 0 bases from V and 4 bases from J, with 9 bases between. Germline lookup yields CDR1 DFQATT and CDR2 SNEGSKA (reference sequence).

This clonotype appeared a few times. The CDR3 DNA follows: TGTGCCAGCAGCGCAGAAGAACAAGAGACCCAGTACTTC. Translated, it gives CASSAEEQETQYF. This chain connects TRBV2 to TRBJ2-5; D gene uncertain. The V and J ends lost 6 bases and 2 bases respectively, with 10 bases between them. From germline, CDR1 is SNHLY and CDR2 FYNNEI. CDR3 length: 13 residues. Full variable domain (outside the CDR3, taken from reference TRBV2 and TRBJ2-5): EPEVTQTPSHQVTQMGQEVILRCVPISNHLYFYWYRQILGQKVEFLVSFYNNEISEKSEIFDDQFSVERPDGSNFTLKIRSTKLEDSAMYFCASSAEEQETQYFGPGTRLLVL.

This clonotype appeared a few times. The CDR3 sequence: CSANHRSSGSYEQYF. CDR3 in DNA: TGCAGTGCTAACCACCGATCTAGCGGGAGTTACGAGCAGTACTTC. This chain uses TRBV20-1 with TRBJ2-7; 10 nucleotides agree with TRBD2. The CDR3 has 15 amino acids. Germline V CDR1 and CDR2: DFQATT, SNEGSKA (reference sequence). J gave up 4 bases and V 4 bases, and 10 bases lay outside the gene matches.

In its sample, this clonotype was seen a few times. Here the CDR3 DNA reads TGTGCCAGCAGTTCCGGCAGGGATGCGAACACTGAAGCTTTCTTT. The encoded protein is CASSSGRDANTEAFF. The chain joins TRBV6-5 to TRBJ1-1, with a tentative D call TRBD1 (5 bases). V shed 4 bases and J shed 1 base, with 13 bases lying between them. In germline, CDR1 is MNHEY, CDR2 SVGAGI. The CDR3 is 15 amino acids.

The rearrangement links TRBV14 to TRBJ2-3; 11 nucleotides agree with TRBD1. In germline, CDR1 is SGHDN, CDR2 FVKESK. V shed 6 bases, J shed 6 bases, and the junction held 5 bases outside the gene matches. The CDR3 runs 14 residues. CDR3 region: CASSRDRGMDTQYF. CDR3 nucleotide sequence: TGTGCCAGCAGTCGGGACAGGGGGATGGATACGCAGTATTTT.

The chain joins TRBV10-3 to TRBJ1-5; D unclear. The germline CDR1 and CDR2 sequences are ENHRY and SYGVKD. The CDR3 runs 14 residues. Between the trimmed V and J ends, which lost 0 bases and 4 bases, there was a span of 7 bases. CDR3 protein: CAISESKGNQPQHF. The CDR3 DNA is TGTGCCATCAGTGAGTCGAAAGGGAATCAGCCCCAGCATTTT.

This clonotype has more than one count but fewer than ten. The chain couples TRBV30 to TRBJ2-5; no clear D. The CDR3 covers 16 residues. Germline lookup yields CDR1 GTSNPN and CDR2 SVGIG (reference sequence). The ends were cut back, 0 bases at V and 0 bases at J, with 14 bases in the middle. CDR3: CAWSVGGVTDQETQYF. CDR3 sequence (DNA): TGTGCCTGGAGTGTTGGTGGGGTCACCGACCAAGAGACCCAGTACTTC.

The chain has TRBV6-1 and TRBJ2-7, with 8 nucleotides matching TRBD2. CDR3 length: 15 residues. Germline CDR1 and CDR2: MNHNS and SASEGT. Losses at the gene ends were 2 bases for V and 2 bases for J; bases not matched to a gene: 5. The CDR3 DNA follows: TGTGCCAGCAGTGAACAAGCGGGGGAGGCCTACGAGCAGTACTTC. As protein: CASSEQAGEAYEQYF.

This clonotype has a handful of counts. CDR3 coding DNA: TGTGCCAGCAGCTTAGGGTCTGGGCGCGCAGATACGCAGTATTTT. Amino acid sequence: CASSLGSGRADTQYF. This chain links TRBV7-9 with TRBJ2-3, with unresolved D. Trimming pared 1 base from V and 4 bases from J, leaving 12 bases between. Germline CDR1 SEHNR, CDR2 FQNEAQ (reference sequence). The CDR3 covers 15 residues.